The clone carrying this TCR beta chain was detected once. No antigen is known for it. J was trimmed by 3 bases and V by 5 bases; bases with no gene match: 7. Germline V gene lookup returns CDR1 SQVTM and CDR2 ANQGSEA. This CDR3 has 13 amino acids. This specimen comes from a study of chemoradiotherapy in HPV16-positive cancers. General study points: The functional HPV-specific definition rests on just a couple of HPV16-positive patients. Non-HPV-specific T cells did not expand in tumors during treatment, whereas candidate HPV-specific clones and E7-related motifs did.

The method was immunoSEQ multiplex PCR; TCRdb's version includes in-frame clones alone and lacks a portion of them. The table has under 8,000 clones, 65% to 85% seen once; the top ten hold around 31%. The sequences come from tumor tissue, collected from a patient who underwent chemoradiotherapy. The genes are TRBV29-1 and TRBJ2-7; 7 positions match TRBD1. This sequence was found in a human donor with HPV-associated anogenital cancer. The CDR3 here is CSVPGTDFYEQYF. CDR3 in DNA: TGCAGCGTTCCCGGGACAGATTTCTACGAGCAGTACTTC.